This passage covers 19 T cell receptor beta chains from one sample sequenced in a study of CD8+ T cells in alopecia areata. RNA extraction and reverse transcription yielded cDNA as sequencing template. The data were produced by immunoSEQ multiplex PCR, yet TCRdb's version contains in-frame clones alone and is incomplete. The data contain approximately 210,000 clones, less than 70% of them singletons. Treatment meaning: oral pan-JAK inhibitor, 5-10 mg twice daily. Sequenced here: CD4+ T cells sorted from blood, sampled at week 49, from a patient treated with tofacitinib. These receptors came from a human donor with alopecia areata.

The chain couples TRBV23-1 to TRBJ2-4; D is possibly TRBD1 or TRBD2 (5 bases each). TRBV23-1 is placed among ORFs of uncertain function. This CDR3 is built from 16 residues. V was trimmed by 5 bases and J by 3 bases, leaving 17 bases between them. The CDR3 sequence is CASSNRDPGFKNIQYF. CDR3 in DNA: TGCGCCAGCAGTAATCGGGACCCAGGATTCAAAAACATTCAGTACTTC.

The chain joins TRBV30 to TRBJ1-6; possible D gene TRBD1, 5 bases. V was pared by 8 bases and J by 9 bases, with 20 bases between. This CDR3 is built from 14 residues. Germline V gene data show CDR1 as GTSNPN and CDR2 as SVGIG (reference sequence). The CDR3 protein is CAGTDGLQGSPLHF. The CDR3 coding sequence is TGTGCCGGGACCGATGGGCTTCAGGGTTCACCCCTCCACTTT.

In its sample, this clone was seen a few times. The CDR3 DNA sequence: TGTGCCTGGAGTGCAACGGACAGGGGCTTGACTGGGGCCAACGTCCTGACTTTC. It encodes CAWSATDRGLTGANVLTF. The rearrangement uses TRBV30 and TRBJ2-6; 9 bases are a match to TRBD1. The length of the CDR3 is 18 residues. Trimming at V came to 1 base and at J to 2 bases, leaving 9 bases not matched to a gene. Germline-derived CDR1 and CDR2 are GTSNPN and SVGIG (reference sequence).

The V gene is TRBV5-6, the J gene TRBJ2-4; the D gene is possibly TRBD1 (7 bases). Trimming removed 4 bases from V and 1 base from J, with 9 bases in between. This CDR3 has 14 amino acids. Germline lookup yields CDR1 SGHDT and CDR2 YYEEEE. This chain's CDR3 is CASSAGGAKNIQYF. CDR3 bases: TGTGCCAGCAGCGCAGGGGGGGCCAAAAACATTCAGTACTTC. The full variable domain, with the rest looked up from reference TRBV5-6 and TRBJ2-4, is DAGVTQSPTHLIKTRGQQVTLRCSPKSGHDTVSWYQQALGQGPQFIFQYYEEEERQRGNFPDRFSGHQFPNYSSELNVNALLLGDSALYLCASSAGGAKNIQYFGAGTRLSVL.

The gene calls are TRBV6-4 and TRBJ2-7; D possibly matches TRBD1 or TRBD2 (5 bases each). V lost 9 bases and J 3 bases, leaving 15 bases between the germline ends. Per the germline V gene, CDR1 is MRHNA and CDR2 is SNTAGT. CDR3 length: 13 residues. CDR3 amino acids: CARPPRGRYEQYF. The CDR3 DNA follows: TGTGCCAGACCTCCCCGGGGCCGCTACGAGCAGTACTTC.

This clone occurred a few times. Other DNA sequences from this sample encode an identical CDR3 as well. This chain links TRBV30 with TRBJ1-1; D is uncertain. Germline V gene data show CDR1 as GTSNPN and CDR2 as SVGIG (reference sequence). Trimming shortened V by 0 bases and J by 1 base, and 6 bases separated the two germline ends. The CDR3 is 13 residues long. The CDR3 here is CAWSVRGNTEAFF. CDR3 sequence (DNA): TGTGCCTGGAGTGTTCGGGGGAACACTGAAGCTTTCTTT.

The chain combines TRBV29-1 with TRBJ2-3; 8 positions agree with TRBD1. The CDR3 length is 13 residues. Per the germline V gene, CDR1 is SQVTM and CDR2 is ANQGSEA. The V and J ends lost 1 base and 8 bases, in that order; junction bases with no gene match: 5. This CDR3 is CSVEAGGAGTQYF. CDR3 DNA sequence: TGCAGCGTTGAAGCAGGGGGCGCAGGTACGCAGTATTTT.

This clone showed up just once. The chain joins TRBV7-9 to TRBJ2-5; D may be TRBD1 (6 bases). The V gene's germline CDR1 is SEHNR and CDR2 FQNEAQ (reference sequence). V lost 4 bases to trimming and J lost 2 bases, with 11 bases between them. CDR3 length equals 14 residues. The CDR3: CASSSGQYQETQYF. The CDR3, as DNA: TGTGCCAGCAGCTCCGGACAGTATCAAGAGACCCAGTACTTC.

J is TRBJ2-5 and V is TRBV18, with D unclear. Germline CDR1 KGHSH, CDR2 LQKENI. V was trimmed by 4 bases and J by 2 bases, leaving 8 bases between them. CDR3 size: 13 residues. The CDR3 sequence is CASSRYSQETQYF. DNA of the CDR3: TGTGCCAGCTCACGGTACAGTCAAGAGACCCAGTACTTC.

The chain has TRBV5-6 and TRBJ2-3; D possibly corresponds to TRBD2 (6 bases). V was shortened by 0 bases and J by 6 bases, with 17 bases between the two germline ends. Germline loops: CDR1 SGHDT, CDR2 YYEEEE. The CDR3 consists of 16 residues. CDR3 loop: CASSLGAGPLGDTQYF. The CDR3 DNA reads as TGTGCCAGCAGCTTGGGTGCGGGGCCCCTCGGGGATACGCAGTATTTT.

The chain employs TRBV10-3 and TRBJ1-5; D ambiguous. CDR1 ENHRY and CDR2 SYGVKD come from the germline V gene. Trimming left V 0 bases short and J 3 bases short, with 9 bases between. The CDR3 has 15 amino acids. The CDR3 region has the DNA TGTGCCATCAGTGAGTCGATAGGGAACAATCAGCCCCAGCATTTT. This translates into CAISESIGNNQPQHF.

The chain couples TRBV9 to TRBJ2-7; 7 bases fit TRBD1. V lost 3 bases, J lost 1 base, and 1 base stayed unmatched. The CDR3 is 13 amino acids. Germline loops: CDR1 SGDLS, CDR2 YYNGEE. The CDR3, as DNA: TGTGCCAGCAGCGAACAGGGGTCCTACGAGCAGTACTTC. Translation: CASSEQGSYEQYF. The full variable domain, rest sourced from reference TRBV9 and TRBJ2-7, is DSGVTQTPKHLITATGQRVTLRCSPRSGDLSVYWYQQSLDQGLQFLIQYYNGEERAKGNILERFSAQQFPDLHSELNLSSLELGDSALYFCASSEQGSYEQYFGPGTRLTVT.

The chain recombines TRBV5-1 with TRBJ1-6; 7 bases match TRBD1. V lost 4 bases and J lost 6; bases outside the gene matches: 10. Germline V lookup: CDR1 SGHRS, CDR2 YFSETQ. The CDR3 spans 16 residues. The CDR3 is CASSPGTAPFNSPLHF. Written as DNA, the CDR3 is TGCGCCAGCAGCCCCGGGACAGCACCCTTTAATTCACCCCTCCACTTT. Using reference TRBV5-1 and TRBJ1-6 for the parts outside the CDR3, the full variable domain is KAGVTQTPRYLIKTRGQQVTLSCSPISGHRSVSWYQQTPGQGLQFLFEYFSETQRNKGNFPGRFSGRQFSNSRSEMNVSTLELGDSALYLCASSPGTAPFNSPLHFGNGTRLTVT.

The rearrangement links TRBV7-8 to TRBJ1-5; D unclear. CDR3 length: 13 residues. The V gene's germline CDR1 is SGHVS and CDR2 FQNEAQ. Trimming shortened V by 0 bases and J by 5 bases, and 5 bases separated the two germline ends. The CDR3 nucleotides read TGTGCCAGCAGCTTAGCTAAAGATCAGCCCCAGCATTTT. Amino acid sequence: CASSLAKDQPQHF.

This chain uses TRBV23-1 with TRBJ2-7; D is perhaps TRBD1 (5 bases). TRBV23-1 is marked as an open reading frame, function uncertain. There are 15 residues in the CDR3. V was cut by 1 base and J by 4 bases, with 14 bases left in between. The CDR3 reads CASSQLYGRVYEQYF. DNA for the CDR3: TGCGCCAGCAGTCAATTATACGGCAGGGTGTACGAGCAGTACTTC.

This chain connects TRBV5-1 to TRBJ2-4; 7 nucleotides agree with TRBD2. Losses at the gene ends were 3 bases for V and 1 base for J; bases not matched to a gene: 4. This CDR3 spans 15 amino acids. Germline V gene sequence: CDR1 SGHRS, CDR2 YFSETQ. The chain's CDR3 is CASSSETSAKNIQYF. The CDR3 DNA reads TGCGCCAGCAGCTCAGAGACTAGCGCCAAAAACATTCAGTACTTC. Full variable domain (rest looked up from reference TRBV5-1 and TRBJ2-4): KAGVTQTPRYLIKTRGQQVTLSCSPISGHRSVSWYQQTPGQGLQFLFEYFSETQRNKGNFPGRFSGRQFSNSRSEMNVSTLELGDSALYLCASSSETSAKNIQYFGAGTRLSVL.

The DNA of the CDR3 is TGTGCCAGCAGCTGGGGGACAAATCAGCCCCAGCATTTT. Translated, it gives CASSWGTNQPQHF. This chain connects TRBV5-6 to TRBJ1-5; D might be TRBD1 (6 bases). The CDR3 sequence is 13 residues long. Trimming removed 3 bases at V and 4 bases at J, with 8 bases between. Germline V gene lookup returns CDR1 SGHDT and CDR2 YYEEEE.

The rearrangement links TRBV7-9 to TRBJ2-3, with D perhaps matching TRBD1 (5 bases). The ends were cut back, 3 bases at V and 0 bases at J, with 10 bases in the middle. The CDR3 length is 15 residues. From germline, CDR1 is SEHNR and CDR2 FQNEAQ (reference sequence). Here the CDR3 reads CASSFGDSSTDTQYF. CDR3 nucleotide sequence: TGTGCCAGCAGCTTTGGCGACAGTAGCACAGATACGCAGTATTTT.

The chain recombines TRBV25-1 with TRBJ1-2, with D uncertain. This CDR3 has 11 amino acids. The germline gives CDR1 MGHDK, CDR2 SYGVNS. V lost 8 bases to trimming and J lost 3 bases, with 7 bases between them. The CDR3 region is CASGRDYGYTF. CDR3 DNA: TGTGCCAGCGGGAGGGACTATGGCTACACCTTC.